The clone carrying this T cell receptor (beta chain) has a single count. This sample is part of a study of blood T cell repertoires in COVID-19. As for the study in general: The United States, Italy and Spain supplied acute and convalescent COVID-19 samples. PBMCs, B-cell-depleted T cells, or T cells were the source of the cDNA or gDNA that made up the material.

Germline V gives CDR1 MNHEY, CDR2 SVGEGT. The J segment lost 3 bases and the V segment lost 4 bases, leaving 2 bases of the junction unmatched. The CDR3 runs 15 residues. Original handling: Amplified reference gene primers provided the basis for estimating nucleated cell counts. TCRdb's copy holds only in-frame clones and misses some; the assay was immunoSEQ multiplex PCR. The V and J calls and clone size were taken over from that table, and D and trimming were inferred from the DNA. Of about 78,000 clones in the sample, under 85% are singletons; the top ten hold 8.5% to 10%. The sequenced sample was peripheral blood. The gene calls are TRBV6-2 or TRBV6-3 and TRBJ2-1, with 11 bases aligning to TRBD2. The sequence was obtained from a human donor in a cohort sampled during active COVID-19. The CDR3 DNA is TGTGCCAGCAGTTTGGGGACTAGCGGCTACAATGAGCAGTTCTTC. This sequence encodes CASSLGTSGYNEQFF.